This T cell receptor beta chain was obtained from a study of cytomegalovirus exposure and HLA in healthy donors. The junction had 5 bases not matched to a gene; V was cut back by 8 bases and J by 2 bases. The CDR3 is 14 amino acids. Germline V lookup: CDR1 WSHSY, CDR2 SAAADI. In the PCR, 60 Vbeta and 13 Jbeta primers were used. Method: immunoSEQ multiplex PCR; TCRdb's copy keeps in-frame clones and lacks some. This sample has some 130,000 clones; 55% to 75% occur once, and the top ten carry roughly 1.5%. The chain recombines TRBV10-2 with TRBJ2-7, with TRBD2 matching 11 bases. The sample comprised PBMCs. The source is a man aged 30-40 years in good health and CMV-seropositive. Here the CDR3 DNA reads TGCGCCAGCCCGCTAGCGGGAGGAACCTACGAGCAGTACTTC. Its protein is CASPLAGGTYEQYF.